The 10 T cell receptor beta chains below all came from one sample that was sequenced in a study of T-cell reconstitution after alpha-beta-depleted transplantation in children. The TCRbeta library incorporated unique molecular identifiers. TCRdb itself ran the PCR reads through MiXCR, one entry per CDR3 protein. The sample yields fewer than 1 million distinct CDR3 sequences, under 20% seen once. The specimen was PBMCs, mostly from graft donor cells, collected 360 days after TCRalphabeta/CD19-depleted stem cell transplant. All receptors come from a male patient under 18 who had a stem cell transplant for acute lymphoblastic leukemia, so the T cells may come from the graft donor.

This clonotype has a handful of counts. This chain links TRBV5-1 with TRBJ2-1; 9 nucleotides agree with TRBD1. This CDR3 region has 16 residues. After removal of 3 bases from V and 4 bases from J, the junction contained 8 bases not matched to a gene. Germline V CDR1 and CDR2: SGHRS, YFSETQ. CDR3 region: CASSWGSGTGYNEQFF. CDR3 coding DNA: TGCGCCAGCAGCTGGGGCTCCGGGACAGGGTACAATGAGCAGTTCTTC.

The chain recombines TRBV5-1 with TRBJ2-1, with TRBD2 identical over 7 bases. Germline assignment: CDR1 SGHRS and CDR2 YFSETQ. Unmatched junction bases numbered 10, after V lost 2 bases and J lost 8 bases. This CDR3 is built from 15 residues. The DNA for the CDR3 is TGCGCCAGCAGCTTATGGAGCGGGGCATTGGATGAGCAGTTCTTC. This gives the protein CASSLWSGALDEQFF.

The chain uses TRBV5-1 and TRBJ1-2; D unresolved. Germline CDR1 SGHRS, CDR2 YFSETQ. Trimming took off 4 bases at V and 5 bases at J, with 12 bases between the two ends. This CDR3 is 13 amino acids long. Here the CDR3 reads CASSRYASYGYTF. As DNA, the CDR3 is TGCGCCAGCAGCAGATACGCGTCGTATGGCTACACCTTC.

This clonotype was recorded at least ten times. The V call is TRBV7-9, the J call TRBJ1-1; D remains ambiguous. There are 13 residues in the CDR3. From germline, CDR1 is SEHNR and CDR2 FQNEAQ (reference sequence). Trimming pared 1 base from V and 1 base from J, leaving 4 bases between. The DNA of the CDR3 is TGTGCCAGCAGCTTAGGGAAGAACACTGAAGCTTTCTTT. Its protein product is CASSLGKNTEAFF.

In its sample, this clonotype was seen many times. This chain connects TRBV4-1 to TRBJ2-1; D gene uncertain. The CDR3 loop spans 14 amino acids. Trimming took 3 bases from V and 4 from J, leaving 10 bases between them. The germline gives CDR1 MGHRA, CDR2 YSYEKL. The CDR3 nucleotides are TGCGCCAGCAGCCAGGGTGCGGTTTACAATGAGCAGTTCTTC. This translates into CASSQGAVYNEQFF.

Only a few counts were recorded for this clonotype. V is TRBV9 and J is TRBJ2-5; D might be TRBD2 (6 bases). Germline V CDR1 and CDR2: SGDLS, YYNGEE. Trimming removed 3 bases at V and 2 bases at J, with 14 bases between. The CDR3 is made up of 15 amino acids. The CDR3 loop is CASSDDSLAQETQYF. Written as DNA, the CDR3 is TGTGCCAGCAGCGATGACAGTCTAGCGCAAGAGACCCAGTACTTC.

This clonotype turned up a few times. J is TRBJ2-7 and V is TRBV2, with 10 bases identical to TRBD1. Germline-derived CDR1 and CDR2 are SNHLY and FYNNEI. Germline trimming cut 5 bases from V and 3 bases from J; bases unmatched to any gene: 7. This CDR3 region has 15 residues. The CDR3 sequence: CASSTPGTGVYEQYF. The CDR3 region has the DNA TGTGCCAGCAGTACCCCCGGGACAGGGGTCTACGAGCAGTACTTC.

The chain uses TRBV20-1 and TRBJ2-7, with 14 bases matching TRBD2. This CDR3 region has 20 residues. Germline V CDR1 and CDR2: DFQATT, SNEGSKA (reference sequence). After removal of 0 bases from V and 1 base from J, the junction contained 14 bases not matched to a gene. Here the CDR3 reads CSARDLSGTSGSRGSYEQYF. The CDR3 nucleotides read TGCAGTGCTAGAGATCTCTCCGGGACTAGCGGGAGTAGAGGGTCCTACGAGCAGTACTTC.

This clonotype has ten or more counts. This chain connects TRBV10-3 to TRBJ2-7; 9 positions match TRBD1. This CDR3 has 12 residues. CDR1 ENHRY and CDR2 SYGVKD come from the germline V gene. With 6 bases clipped from V and 4 bases from J, the junction kept 1 base outside the gene matches. The CDR3 protein is CAISGTGYEQYF. CDR3 DNA sequence: TGTGCCATCAGCGGGACAGGGTACGAGCAGTACTTC.

This clonotype was observed a handful of times. The chain couples TRBV12-3 or TRBV12-4 to TRBJ2-2, with 8 bases identical to TRBD2. The CDR3 is 15 amino acids. V lost 6 bases to trimming and J lost 4 bases; unmatched junction nucleotides: 7. DNA for the CDR3: TGTGCCAGCAGCCAGACTAGCGTCGGCACCGGGGAGCTGTTTTTT. Translated, it gives CASSQTSVGTGELFF.